The rows below give T cell receptor beta chains drawn from one sample of a study of cytotoxic CD8 clonotypes in ibrutinib-treated CLL. Sequencing was performed with immunoSEQ multiplex PCR; in TCRdb, only in-frame clones are kept and a portion is missing. The sample has approximately 350,000 clones; over 60% are singletons. This specimen was PBMCs, taken after 36 months of ibrutinib treatment. These receptor sequences come from a human donor with chronic lymphocytic leukemia. CDR3s include the opening cysteine and the closing phenylalanine or tryptophan.

TRBV18	TRBJ2-7	CASSPLLDSYEQYF
TRBV11-2	TRBJ2-5	CASSSSRWETQYF
TRBV5-1	TRBJ2-1	CASSLGLAAYNEQFF
TRBV5-1	TRBJ1-3	CASSLERGITGNTIYF
TRBV6-1	TRBJ2-7	CASSDTWPAEYEQYF
TRBV5-1	TRBJ2-3	CASSLTGSTDTQYF
TRBV5-1	TRBJ1-1	CASSLASGAEEAFF
TRBV6-5	TRBJ2-7	CASSYGQTYEQYF
TRBV9	TRBJ1-2	CASSDRAYGYTF
TRBV27	TRBJ1-5	CASSYRGSNQPQHF
TRBV2	TRBJ1-2	CASRRGGASYGYTF
TRBV9	TRBJ2-7	CASSVGADSSYEQYF
TRBV5-1	TRBJ2-6	CASSKDRGVSGANVLTF
TRBV4-1	TRBJ2-1	CASSQDNRRHNEQFF
TRBV20-1	TRBJ2-7	CSAAGSEQYF
TRBV5-1	TRBJ2-7	CASSLWGDSYEQYF
TRBV5-4	TRBJ2-7	CASSLQGPGYEQYF
TRBV4-3	TRBJ2-7	CASSQDGGISYEQYF
TRBV7-8	TRBJ2-7	CASSLAWRSEQYF
TRBV15	TRBJ1-6	CATSRDLGGSSYNSPLHF
TRBV29-1	TRBJ2-3	CSVAQVLTDTQYF
TRBV4-3	TRBJ1-2	CASSQGIGLNYGYTF
TRBV6-1	TRBJ2-7	CASRFNRDYEQYF
TRBV20-1	TRBJ1-1	CSAGGTEAFF
TRBV9	TRBJ2-3	CASSPPAGIADTQYF
TRBV9	TRBJ2-3	CASSVVLDTQYF
TRBV5-6	TRBJ2-7	CASSFGTSSYEQYF
TRBV11-3	TRBJ2-1	CASSLWVGSYNEQFF
TRBV15	TRBJ2-7	CATSRATHPRSSYEQYF
TRBV13	TRBJ2-7	CASRNAGRSSYEQYF
TRBV7-2	TRBJ2-7	CASSLYSSYEQYF
TRBV7-2	TRBJ2-7	CASARLAGGPGEQYF
TRBV19	TRBJ1-4	CASMPDRVLGNEKLFF
TRBV29-1	TRBJ2-6	CSVGHRVFGANVLTF
TRBV7-3	TRBJ1-2	CASSPGTVNYGYTF
TRBV5-1	TRBJ2-3	CASSTLTTDTQYF
TRBV19	TRBJ1-3	CASSTPRDWLDNTIYF
TRBV6-4	TRBJ1-2	CASSDSIGGSGYTF
TRBV19	TRBJ2-3	CASSHSGGLTHTQYF
TRBV15	TRBJ2-5	CATSRGSVAVQETQYF
TRBV5-4	TRBJ1-6	CASSLGQGSNSPLHF
TRBV7-3	TRBJ2-5	CASSFGQQETQYF
TRBV5-1	TRBJ2-1	CASIESGHEGPNEQFF
TRBV6-1	TRBJ1-2	CASSGNRVGYTF
TRBV29-1	TRBJ1-2	CSASTENYGYTF
TRBV5-6	TRBJ2-7	CASSPRQGADYEQYF
TRBV5-1	TRBJ2-5	CATATGSQETQYF
TRBV5-1	TRBJ2-3	CASSWGQGGTDTQYF
TRBV6-1	TRBJ2-7	CASSEEAGWGLDSF
TRBV5-1	TRBJ2-7	CASSGTPGQGGYEQYF
TRBV18	TRBJ1-6	CASSPPQGANSPLHF
TRBV19	TRBJ1-6	CASSTHDRGRGSPLHF